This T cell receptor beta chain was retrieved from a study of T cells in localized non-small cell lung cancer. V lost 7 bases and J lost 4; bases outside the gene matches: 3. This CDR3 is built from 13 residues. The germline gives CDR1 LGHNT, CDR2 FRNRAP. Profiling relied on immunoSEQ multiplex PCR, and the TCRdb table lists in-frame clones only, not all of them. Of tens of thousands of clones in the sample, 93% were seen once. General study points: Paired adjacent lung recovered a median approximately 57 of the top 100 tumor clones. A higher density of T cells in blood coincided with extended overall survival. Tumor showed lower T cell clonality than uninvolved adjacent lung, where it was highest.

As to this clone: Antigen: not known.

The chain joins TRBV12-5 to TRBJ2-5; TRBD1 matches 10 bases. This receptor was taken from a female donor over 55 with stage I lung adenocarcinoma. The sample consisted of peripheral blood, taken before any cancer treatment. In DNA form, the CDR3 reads TGTGCTAGTGTCCGGGACAGGGGAGAGACCCAGTACTTC. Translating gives CASVRDRGETQYF. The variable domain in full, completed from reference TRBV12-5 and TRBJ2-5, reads DARVTQTPRHKVTEMGQEVTMRCQPILGHNTVFWYRQTMMQGLELLAYFRNRAPLDDSGMPKDRFSAEMPDATLATLKIQPSEPRDSAVYFCASVRDRGETQYFGPGTRLLVL.